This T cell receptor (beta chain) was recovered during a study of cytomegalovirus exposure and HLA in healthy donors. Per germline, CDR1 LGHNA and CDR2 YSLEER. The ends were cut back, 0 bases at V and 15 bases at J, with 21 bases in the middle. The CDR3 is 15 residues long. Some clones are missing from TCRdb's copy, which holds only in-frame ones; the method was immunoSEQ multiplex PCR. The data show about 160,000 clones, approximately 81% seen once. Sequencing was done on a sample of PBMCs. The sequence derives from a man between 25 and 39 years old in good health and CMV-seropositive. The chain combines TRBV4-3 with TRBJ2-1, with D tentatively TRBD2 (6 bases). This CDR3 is CASSQDNANSGQRFF. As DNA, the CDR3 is TGCGCCAGCAGCCAAGATAATGCGAACAGCGGGCAGCGGTTCTTC.